This T cell receptor (beta chain) is from a study of shared clonotypes between healthy human individuals. Study findings and constraints: Non-shared clonotypes had lower generation probabilities than clonotypes shared by all four sorted-subset donors. When naive CD4 clonotypes were compared across several donors, 4% to 6.5% were shared. Incomplete sequencing of sorted subsets was indicated by rarefaction despite large depth. The expectation was that sequencing depth would affect clonotype sharing among donors.

Measured with immunoSEQ multiplex PCR; TCRdb has only the in-frame clones, and not every one. There are a few million clones in the sample; around 95% occur only once, and around 1.7% lies in the top ten. CD45RO-negative CD8 cells positively selected for CCR7 made up the naive population, which excluded terminally differentiated effector memory CD45RA+ cells. The V segment lost 5 bases and the J segment 9 bases; nucleotides outside the gene matches: 24. Germline loops: CDR1 MGHDK, CDR2 SYGVNS. The CDR3 consists of 18 residues. Of note for this clone: Its antigen is currently unknown.

J is TRBJ2-5 and V is TRBV25-1; 7 bases align to TRBD1. This TCR was sampled from a man aged 18 to 29 in good health. Some clones in this sample may be carry-over from other donors' samples. The sample comprised naive CD8+ T cells from PBMCs. This chain's CDR3 is CASSPHLAGGLGRAPQYF. The CDR3 DNA sequence: TGTGCCAGCAGTCCCCATCTGGCAGGGGGTCTAGGCAGGGCGCCCCAGTACTTC.